The 4 T cell receptor beta chains listed next were all sequenced from one sample in a study of shared clonotypes between healthy human individuals. The assay was immunoSEQ multiplex PCR, and TCRdb's table has in-frame clones only and misses some. The sample shows approximately 2,200,000 clones, 93% of them seen only once. CD45RO negativity and positive selection for CCR7 defined naive CD8 cells, a population that excluded terminally differentiated effector memory CD45RA+ cells. Specimen: naive CD8+ T cells from PBMCs. The receptors were gathered from a man aged 18 to 29 in good health. Some clones in this sample may be carry-over from other donors' samples.

The gene calls are TRBV27 and TRBJ2-1, with TRBD2 identical over 10 bases. Germline V lookup: CDR1 MNHEY, CDR2 SMNVEV (reference sequence). The J segment lost 7 bases and the V segment lost 4 bases, leaving 13 bases of the junction unmatched. CDR3 length: 17 residues. This CDR3 is CASSSPRLAGPFNEQFF. The CDR3 bases are TGTGCCAGCAGTTCGCCCCGACTAGCGGGTCCGTTTAATGAGCAGTTCTTC.

This clone was detected only once. This sequence joins TRBV28 and TRBJ1-1; D may be TRBD1 (5 bases). The CDR3 spans 13 residues. Germline CDR1 MDHEN, CDR2 SYDVKM. V was cut by 7 bases and J by 0 bases, with 9 bases left in between. The CDR3 DNA is TGTGCCAGCATTCAGGGCATGAACACTGAAGCTTTCTTT. Translated: CASIQGMNTEAFF.

On this clone itself: Possible read error: a much larger clone is one base away. This chain joins TRBV5-8 and TRBJ2-7; no reliable D call. Germline loops: CDR1 SGHTS, CDR2 YDEGEE. The CDR3 is made up of 11 amino acids. Trimming cost V 2 bases and J 2 bases, with 2 bases left between them. The CDR3 here is CASSFTYEQYF. As DNA, the CDR3 is TGTGCCAGCAGCTTTACCTACGAGCAGTACTTC.

The chain employs TRBV7-9 and TRBJ2-1; D is undetermined. V was pared by 1 base and J by 4 bases, with 11 bases between. CDR1 SEHNR and CDR2 FQNEAQ come from the germline V gene (reference sequence). The CDR3 is 15 residues long. In DNA, the CDR3 is TGTGCCAGCAGCTTAGTGTTGGTGGCTTACAATGAGCAGTTCTTC. Protein sequence: CASSLVLVAYNEQFF.